This TCR beta chain is drawn from a study of T cells in Graves' hyperthyroidism and ophthalmopathy. Study-level findings and limits: In simple terms, a model built on 13 V-J features told ophthalmopathy apart from stable hyperthyroidism.

RNA transcripts were the template for amplifying TCR beta CDR3 regions. The TCR CDR3 first-round RT-PCR relied on the HTBI primer set. MiXCR, applied by TCRdb to the multiplex PCR reads, yields one record per CDR3 protein. This table has fewer than 350,000 distinct CDR3 sequences, 13% to 15% appearing once. In germline, CDR1 is SEHNR, CDR2 FQNEAQ (reference sequence). This CDR3 spans 17 amino acids. With 4 bases removed from V and 2 bases from J, the gap between germline ends came to 19 bases. This clonotype was seen at least ten times. Its target is unknown. The chain recombines TRBV7-9 with TRBJ2-3; no reliable D call. The source is a woman aged 50 to 60 with Graves' hyperthyroidism that later progressed to Graves' ophthalmopathy. Material for sequencing was blood. In DNA, the CDR3 is TGTGCCAGCAGCTCCCTGTTGGGTGCCCCTCTCACAGATACGCAGTATTTT. Translating it yields CASSSLLGAPLTDTQYF.